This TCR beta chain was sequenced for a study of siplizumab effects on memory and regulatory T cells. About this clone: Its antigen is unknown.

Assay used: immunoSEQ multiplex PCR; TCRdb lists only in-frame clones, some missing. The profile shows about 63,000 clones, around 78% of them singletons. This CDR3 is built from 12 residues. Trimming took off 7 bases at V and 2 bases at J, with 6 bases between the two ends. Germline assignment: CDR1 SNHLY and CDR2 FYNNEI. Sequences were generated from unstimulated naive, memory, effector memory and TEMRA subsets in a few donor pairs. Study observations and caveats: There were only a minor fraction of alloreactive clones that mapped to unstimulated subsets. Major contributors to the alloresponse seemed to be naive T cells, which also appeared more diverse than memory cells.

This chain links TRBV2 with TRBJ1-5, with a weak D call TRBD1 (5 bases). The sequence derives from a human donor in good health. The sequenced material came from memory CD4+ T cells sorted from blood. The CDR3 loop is CASKQGNQPQHF. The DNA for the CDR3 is TGTGCCAGCAAACAGGGCAATCAGCCCCAGCATTTT.